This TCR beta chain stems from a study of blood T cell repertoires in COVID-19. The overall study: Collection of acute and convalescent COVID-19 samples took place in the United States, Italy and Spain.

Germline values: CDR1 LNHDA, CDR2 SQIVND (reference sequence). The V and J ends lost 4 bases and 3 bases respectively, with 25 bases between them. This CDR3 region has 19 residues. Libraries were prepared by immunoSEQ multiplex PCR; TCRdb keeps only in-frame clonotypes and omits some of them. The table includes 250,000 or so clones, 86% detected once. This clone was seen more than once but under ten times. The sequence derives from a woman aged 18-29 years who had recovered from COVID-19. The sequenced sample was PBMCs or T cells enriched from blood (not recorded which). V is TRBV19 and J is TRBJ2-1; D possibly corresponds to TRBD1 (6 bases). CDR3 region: CASSNFGSGLGTNYNEQFF. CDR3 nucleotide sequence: TGTGCCAGTAGTAACTTCGGCTCTGGTCTCGGGACAAACTACAATGAGCAGTTCTTC.